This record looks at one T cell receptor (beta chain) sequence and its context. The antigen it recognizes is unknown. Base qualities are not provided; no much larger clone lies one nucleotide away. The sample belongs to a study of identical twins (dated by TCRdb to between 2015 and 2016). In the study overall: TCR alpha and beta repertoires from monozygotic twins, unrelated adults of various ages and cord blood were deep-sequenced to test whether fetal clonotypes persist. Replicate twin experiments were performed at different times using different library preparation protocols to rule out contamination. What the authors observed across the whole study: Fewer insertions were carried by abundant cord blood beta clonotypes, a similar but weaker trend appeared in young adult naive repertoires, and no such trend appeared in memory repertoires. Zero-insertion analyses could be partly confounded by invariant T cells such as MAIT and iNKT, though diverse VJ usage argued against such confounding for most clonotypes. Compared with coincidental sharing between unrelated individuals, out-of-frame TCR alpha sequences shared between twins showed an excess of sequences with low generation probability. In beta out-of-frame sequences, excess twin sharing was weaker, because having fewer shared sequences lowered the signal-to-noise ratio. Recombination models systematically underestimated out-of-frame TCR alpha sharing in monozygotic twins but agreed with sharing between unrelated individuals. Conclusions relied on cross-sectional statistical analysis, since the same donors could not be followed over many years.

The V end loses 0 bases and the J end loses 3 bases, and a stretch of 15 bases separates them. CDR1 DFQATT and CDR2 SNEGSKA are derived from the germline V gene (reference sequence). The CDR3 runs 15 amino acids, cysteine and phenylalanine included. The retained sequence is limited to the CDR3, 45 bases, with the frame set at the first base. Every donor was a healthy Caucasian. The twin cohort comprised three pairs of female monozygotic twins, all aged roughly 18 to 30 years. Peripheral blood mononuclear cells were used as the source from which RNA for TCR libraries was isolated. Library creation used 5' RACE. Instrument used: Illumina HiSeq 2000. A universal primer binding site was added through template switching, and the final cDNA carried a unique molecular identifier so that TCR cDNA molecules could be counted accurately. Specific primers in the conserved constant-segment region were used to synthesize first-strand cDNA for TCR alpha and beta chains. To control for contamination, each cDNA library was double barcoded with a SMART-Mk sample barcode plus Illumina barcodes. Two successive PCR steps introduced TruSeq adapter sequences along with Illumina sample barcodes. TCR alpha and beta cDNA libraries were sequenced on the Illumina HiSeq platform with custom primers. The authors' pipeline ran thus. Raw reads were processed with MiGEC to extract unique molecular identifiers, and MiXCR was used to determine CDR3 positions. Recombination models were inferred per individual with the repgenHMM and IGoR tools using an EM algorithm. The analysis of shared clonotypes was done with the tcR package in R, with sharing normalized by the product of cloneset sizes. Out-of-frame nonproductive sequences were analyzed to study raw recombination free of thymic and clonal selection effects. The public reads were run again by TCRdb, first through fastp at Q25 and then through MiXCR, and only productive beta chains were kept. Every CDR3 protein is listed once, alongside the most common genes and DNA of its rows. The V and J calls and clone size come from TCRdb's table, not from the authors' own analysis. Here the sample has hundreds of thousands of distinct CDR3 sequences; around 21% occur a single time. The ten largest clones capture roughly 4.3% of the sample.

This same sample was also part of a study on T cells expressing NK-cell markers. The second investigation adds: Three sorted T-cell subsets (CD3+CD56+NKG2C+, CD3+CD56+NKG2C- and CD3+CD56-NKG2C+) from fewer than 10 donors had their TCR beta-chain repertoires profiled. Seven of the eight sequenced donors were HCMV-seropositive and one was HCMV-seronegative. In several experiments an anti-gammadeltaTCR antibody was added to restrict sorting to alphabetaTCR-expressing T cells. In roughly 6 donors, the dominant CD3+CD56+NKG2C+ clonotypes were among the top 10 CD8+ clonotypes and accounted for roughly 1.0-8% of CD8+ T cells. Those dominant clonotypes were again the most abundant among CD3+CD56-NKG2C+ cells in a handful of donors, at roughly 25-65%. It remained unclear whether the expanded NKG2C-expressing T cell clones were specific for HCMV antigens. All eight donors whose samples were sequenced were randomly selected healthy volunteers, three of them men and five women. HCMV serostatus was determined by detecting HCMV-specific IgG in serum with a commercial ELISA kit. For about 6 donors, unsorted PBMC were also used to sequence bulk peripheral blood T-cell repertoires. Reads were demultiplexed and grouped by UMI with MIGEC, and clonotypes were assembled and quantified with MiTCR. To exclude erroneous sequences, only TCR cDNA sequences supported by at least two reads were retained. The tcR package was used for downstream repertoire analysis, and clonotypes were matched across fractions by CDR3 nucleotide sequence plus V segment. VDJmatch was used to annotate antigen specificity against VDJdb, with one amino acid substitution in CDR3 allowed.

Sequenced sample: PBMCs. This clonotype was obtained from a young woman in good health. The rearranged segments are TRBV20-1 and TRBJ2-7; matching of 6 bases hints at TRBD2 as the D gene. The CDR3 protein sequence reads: CSARDRGTNYYEQYF. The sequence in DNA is TGCAGTGCTAGAGATCGCGGGACCAATTACTACGAGCAGTACTTC.